The text below deals with one TCR beta chain. As yet, its antigen is unknown. In the PCR, 60 Vbeta and 13 Jbeta primers were used. This table comes from immunoSEQ multiplex PCR, and its TCRdb copy is limited to in-frame clones, with some not included. The sample has about 130,000 clones; 70% to 85% are singletons. This sample was taken from a study of cytomegalovirus exposure and HLA in healthy donors. Study information: An analysis done earlier identified 90 million to 120 million unique TCR beta sequences from 150 million to 200 million T cells. Whole-study findings and limits: Reports described diagnosis of cytomegalovirus status by the classifier as highly specific and sensitive. The authors confirmed in vitro that a few CMV-associated chains were specific for CMV antigens. The authors listed roughly 150 TCR beta chains as cytomegalovirus-associated.

This CDR3 comprises 13 residues. Germline V CDR1 and CDR2: SGHRS, YFSETQ. V gave up 4 bases and J gave up 5 bases; unmatched junction bases: 5. The TCR was taken from a boy aged 10-17 years in good health and CMV-seronegative. The sequenced sample consisted of PBMCs. The chain has TRBV5-1 and TRBJ2-5, with 7 bases fitting TRBD1. CDR3 residues: CASSEDRTETQYF. The CDR3 nucleotides are TGCGCCAGCAGCGAGGACAGGACGGAGACCCAGTACTTC.